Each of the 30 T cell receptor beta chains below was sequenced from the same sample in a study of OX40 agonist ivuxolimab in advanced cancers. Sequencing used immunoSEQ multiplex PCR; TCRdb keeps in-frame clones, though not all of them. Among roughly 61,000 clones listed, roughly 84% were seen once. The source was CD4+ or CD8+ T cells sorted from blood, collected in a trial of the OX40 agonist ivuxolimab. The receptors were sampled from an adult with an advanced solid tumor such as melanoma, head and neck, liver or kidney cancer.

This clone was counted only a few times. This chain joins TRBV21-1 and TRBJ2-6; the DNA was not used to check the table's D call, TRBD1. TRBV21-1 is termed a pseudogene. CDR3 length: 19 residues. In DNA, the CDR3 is TGTGCCAGCAGCCCAGGGTGCAGGGGCACGACCTCTGGGGCCAACGTCCTGACTTTC. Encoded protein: CASSPGCRGTTSGANVLTF.

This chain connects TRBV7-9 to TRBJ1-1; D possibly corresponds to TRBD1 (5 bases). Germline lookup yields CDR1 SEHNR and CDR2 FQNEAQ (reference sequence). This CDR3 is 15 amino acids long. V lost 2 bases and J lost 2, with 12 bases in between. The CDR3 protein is CASSLREGRNTEAFF. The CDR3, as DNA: TGTGCCAGCAGCTTAAGGGAGGGGCGCAACACTGAAGCTTTCTTT.

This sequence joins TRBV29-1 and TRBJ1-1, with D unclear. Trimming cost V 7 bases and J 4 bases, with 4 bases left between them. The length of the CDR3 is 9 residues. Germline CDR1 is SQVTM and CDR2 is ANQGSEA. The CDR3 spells CSGGTEAFF. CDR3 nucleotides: TGCAGCGGAGGCACTGAAGCTTTCTTT. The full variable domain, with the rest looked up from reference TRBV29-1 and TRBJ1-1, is SAVISQKPSRDICQRGTSLTIQCQVDSQVTMMFWYRQQPGQSLTLIATANQGSEATYESGFVIDKFPISRPNLTFSTLTVSNMSPEDSSIYLCSGGTEAFFGQGTRLTVV.

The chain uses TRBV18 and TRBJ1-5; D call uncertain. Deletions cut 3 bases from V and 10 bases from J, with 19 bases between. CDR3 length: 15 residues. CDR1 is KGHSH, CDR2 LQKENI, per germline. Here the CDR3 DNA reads TGTGCCAGCTCACCGGACGGAATCCTAGGTATCCCCCAGCATTTT. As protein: CASSPDGILGIPQHF.

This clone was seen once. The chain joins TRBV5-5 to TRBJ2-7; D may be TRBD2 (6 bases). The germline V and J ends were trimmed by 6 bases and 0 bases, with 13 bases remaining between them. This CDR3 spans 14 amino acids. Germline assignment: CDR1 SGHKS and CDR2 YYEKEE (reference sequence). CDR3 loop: CASTLAVNSYEQYF. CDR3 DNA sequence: TGTGCCAGCACCTTAGCGGTTAACTCCTACGAGCAGTACTTC.

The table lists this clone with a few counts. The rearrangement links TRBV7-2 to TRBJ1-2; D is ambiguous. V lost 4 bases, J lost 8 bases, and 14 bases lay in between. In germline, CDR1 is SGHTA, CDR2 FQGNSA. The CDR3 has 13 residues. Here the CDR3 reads CASSSNAGTGYTF. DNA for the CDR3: TGTGCCAGCAGCTCCAACGCGGGTACGGGCTACACCTTC. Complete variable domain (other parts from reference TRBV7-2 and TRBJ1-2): GAGVSQSPSNKVTEKGKDVELRCDPISGHTALYWYRQSLGQGLEFLIYFQGNSAPDKSGLPSDRFSAERTGGSVSTLTIQRTQQEDSAVYLCASSSNAGTGYTFGSGTRLTVV.

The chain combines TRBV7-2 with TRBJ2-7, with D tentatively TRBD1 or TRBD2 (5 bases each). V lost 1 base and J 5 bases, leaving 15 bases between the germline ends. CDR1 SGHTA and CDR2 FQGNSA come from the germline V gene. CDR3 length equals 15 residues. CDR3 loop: CASSLVSGSGDEQYF. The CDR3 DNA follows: TGTGCCAGCAGCTTAGTATCAGGGAGTGGTGACGAGCAGTACTTC.

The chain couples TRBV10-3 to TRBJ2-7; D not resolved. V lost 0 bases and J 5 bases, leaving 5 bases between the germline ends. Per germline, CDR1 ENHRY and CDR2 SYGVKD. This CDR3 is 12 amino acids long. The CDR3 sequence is CAISESLNEQYF. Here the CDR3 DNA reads TGTGCCATCAGTGAGTCGTTGAACGAGCAGTACTTC.

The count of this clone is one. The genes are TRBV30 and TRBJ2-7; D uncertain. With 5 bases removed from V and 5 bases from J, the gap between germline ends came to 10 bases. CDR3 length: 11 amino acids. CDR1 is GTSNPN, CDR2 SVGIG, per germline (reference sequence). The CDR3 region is CAWEMTHEQYF. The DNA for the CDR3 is TGTGCCTGGGAAATGACCCACGAGCAGTACTTC.

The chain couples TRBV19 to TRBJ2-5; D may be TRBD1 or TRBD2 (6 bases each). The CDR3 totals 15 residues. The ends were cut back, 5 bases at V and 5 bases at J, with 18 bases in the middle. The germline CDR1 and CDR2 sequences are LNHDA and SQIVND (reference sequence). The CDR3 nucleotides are TGTGCCAGTAGTGTACTACAGGGAGGTGAGGAGACCCAGTACTTC. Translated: CASSVLQGGEETQYF. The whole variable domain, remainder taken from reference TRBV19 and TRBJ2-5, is DGGITQSPKYLFRKEGQNVTLSCEQNLNHDAMYWYRQDPGQGLRLIYYSQIVNDFQKGDIAEGYSVSREKKESFPLTVTSAQKNPTAFYLCASSVLQGGEETQYFGPGTRLLVL.

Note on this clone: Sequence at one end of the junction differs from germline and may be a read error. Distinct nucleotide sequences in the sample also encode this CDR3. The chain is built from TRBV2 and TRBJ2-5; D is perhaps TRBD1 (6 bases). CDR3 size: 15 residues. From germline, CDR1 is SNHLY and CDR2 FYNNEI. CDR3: CASSKYTGMEETQYF. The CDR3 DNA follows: TGTGCCAGCAGTAAATACACAGGGATGGAAGAGACTCAGTACTTC.

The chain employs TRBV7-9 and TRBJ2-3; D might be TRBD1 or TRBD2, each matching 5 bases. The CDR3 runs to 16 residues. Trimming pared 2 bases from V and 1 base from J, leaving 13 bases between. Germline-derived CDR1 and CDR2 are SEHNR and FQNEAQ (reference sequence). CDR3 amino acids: CASSLRELGGTDTQYF. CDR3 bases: TGTGCCAGCAGCTTAAGGGAGTTAGGGGGCACAGATACGCAGTATTTT.

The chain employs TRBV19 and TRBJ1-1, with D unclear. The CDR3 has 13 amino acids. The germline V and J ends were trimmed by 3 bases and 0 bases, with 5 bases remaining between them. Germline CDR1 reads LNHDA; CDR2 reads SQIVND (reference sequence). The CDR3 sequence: CASSIQMNTEAFF. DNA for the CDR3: TGTGCCAGTAGTATTCAGATGAACACTGAAGCTTTCTTT.

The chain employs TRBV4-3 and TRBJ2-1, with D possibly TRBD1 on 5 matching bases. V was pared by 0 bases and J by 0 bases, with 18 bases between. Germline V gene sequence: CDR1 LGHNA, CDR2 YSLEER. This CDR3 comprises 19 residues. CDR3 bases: TGCGCCAGCAGCCAAGAAACCCAGGGTCCCGATCACTCCTACAATGAGCAGTTCTTC. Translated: CASSQETQGPDHSYNEQFF.

The CDR3 here is CASSLPGVNTGELFF. The DNA of the CDR3 is TGTGCCAGCAGCCTCCCCGGGGTTAACACCGGGGAGCTGTTTTTT. This sequence joins TRBV5-6 and TRBJ2-2; TRBD2 might be the D (5 bases). The V end lost 4 bases, the J end lost 2 bases, and 12 bases lay between the germline ends. The CDR3 is made up of 15 amino acids. The V gene's germline CDR1 is SGHDT and CDR2 YYEEEE.

The CDR3 sequence is CASSLHGGPYIGYTF. Here the CDR3 DNA reads TGCGCCAGCAGTCTCCATGGGGGGCCTTATATCGGCTACACCTTC. The V gene is TRBV10-2, the J gene TRBJ1-2; possibly TRBD1 for D (6 bases). Per the germline V gene, CDR1 is WSHSY and CDR2 is SAAADI. V dropped 5 bases and J dropped 8 bases, with 21 bases sitting between them. The CDR3 totals 15 residues.

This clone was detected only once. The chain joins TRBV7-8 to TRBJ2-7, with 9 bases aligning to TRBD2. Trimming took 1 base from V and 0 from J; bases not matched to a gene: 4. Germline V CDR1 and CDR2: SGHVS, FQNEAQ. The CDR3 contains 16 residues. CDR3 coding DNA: TGTGCCAGCAGCTTAGGCGGGAGGGGCAGCTCCTACGAGCAGTACTTC. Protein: CASSLGGRGSSYEQYF.

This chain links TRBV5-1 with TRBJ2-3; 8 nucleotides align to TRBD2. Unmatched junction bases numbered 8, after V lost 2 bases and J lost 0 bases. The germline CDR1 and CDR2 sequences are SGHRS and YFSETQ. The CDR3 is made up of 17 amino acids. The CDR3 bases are TGCGCCAGCAGCTTCCTTCAAACGGGGGGGAGCACAGATACGCAGTATTTT. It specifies CASSFLQTGGSTDTQYF.

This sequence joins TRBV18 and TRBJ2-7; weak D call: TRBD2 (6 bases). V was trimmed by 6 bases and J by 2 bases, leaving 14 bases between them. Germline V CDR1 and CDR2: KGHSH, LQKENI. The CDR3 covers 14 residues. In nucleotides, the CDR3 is TGTGCCAGCTCCGCGGGGCAGGGCACCTACGAGCAGTACTTC. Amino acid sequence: CASSAGQGTYEQYF.

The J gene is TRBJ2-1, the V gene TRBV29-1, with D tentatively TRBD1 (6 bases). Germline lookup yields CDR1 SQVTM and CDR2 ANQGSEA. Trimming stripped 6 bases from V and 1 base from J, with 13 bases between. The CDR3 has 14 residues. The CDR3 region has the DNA TGCAGCGTAGCCGTGACAGGTTCCTACAATGAGCAGTTCTTC. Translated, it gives CSVAVTGSYNEQFF.

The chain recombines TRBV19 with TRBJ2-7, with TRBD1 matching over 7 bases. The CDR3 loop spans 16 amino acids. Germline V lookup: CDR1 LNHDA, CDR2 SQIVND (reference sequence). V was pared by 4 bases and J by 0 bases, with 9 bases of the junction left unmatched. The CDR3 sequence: CASSKRTGTDSYEQYF. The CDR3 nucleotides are TGTGCCAGTAGTAAGAGAACCGGGACAGACTCCTACGAGCAGTACTTC.

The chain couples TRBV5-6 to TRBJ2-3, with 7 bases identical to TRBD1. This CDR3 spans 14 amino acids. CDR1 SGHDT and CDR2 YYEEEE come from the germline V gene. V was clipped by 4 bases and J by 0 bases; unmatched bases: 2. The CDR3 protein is CASSPDRSTDTQYF. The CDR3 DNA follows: TGTGCCAGCAGCCCGGACAGGAGCACAGATACGCAGTATTTT.

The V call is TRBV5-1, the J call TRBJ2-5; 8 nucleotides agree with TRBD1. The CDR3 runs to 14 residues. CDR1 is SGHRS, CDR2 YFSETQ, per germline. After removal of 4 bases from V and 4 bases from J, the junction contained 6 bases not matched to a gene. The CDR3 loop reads CASSIRTGTETQYF. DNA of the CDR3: TGCGCCAGCAGCATCCGGACAGGGACAGAGACCCAGTACTTC. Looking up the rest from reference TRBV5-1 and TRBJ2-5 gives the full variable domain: KAGVTQTPRYLIKTRGQQVTLSCSPISGHRSVSWYQQTPGQGLQFLFEYFSETQRNKGNFPGRFSGRQFSNSRSEMNVSTLELGDSALYLCASSIRTGTETQYFGPGTRLLVL.

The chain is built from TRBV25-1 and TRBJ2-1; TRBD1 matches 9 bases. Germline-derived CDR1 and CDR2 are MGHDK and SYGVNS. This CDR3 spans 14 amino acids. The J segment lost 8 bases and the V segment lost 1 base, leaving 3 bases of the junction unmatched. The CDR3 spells CASSESDRGHEQFF. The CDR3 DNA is TGTGCCAGCAGTGAATCGGACAGGGGCCATGAGCAGTTCTTC.

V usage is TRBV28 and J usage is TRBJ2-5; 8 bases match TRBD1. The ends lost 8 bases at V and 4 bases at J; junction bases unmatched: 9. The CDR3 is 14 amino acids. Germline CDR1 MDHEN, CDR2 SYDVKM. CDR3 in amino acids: CASFGQGGRETQYF. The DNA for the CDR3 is TGTGCCAGCTTCGGACAGGGAGGCCGAGAGACCCAGTACTTC. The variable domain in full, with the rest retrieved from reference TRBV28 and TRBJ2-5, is DVKVTQSSRYLVKRTGEKVFLECVQDMDHENMFWYRQDPGLGLRLIYFSYDVKMKEKGDIPEGYSVSREKKERFSLILESASTNQTSMYLCASFGQGGRETQYFGPGTRLLVL.

CDR3: CASSTARGDGYTF. In DNA form, the CDR3 reads TGTGCCAGCAGTACGGCACGGGGAGATGGCTACACCTTC. J is TRBJ1-2 and V is TRBV7-2; D remains ambiguous. CDR3 size: 13 residues. V shed 6 bases and J shed 6 bases, with 14 bases lying between them. The germline V gene has CDR1 SGHTA and CDR2 FQGNSA.

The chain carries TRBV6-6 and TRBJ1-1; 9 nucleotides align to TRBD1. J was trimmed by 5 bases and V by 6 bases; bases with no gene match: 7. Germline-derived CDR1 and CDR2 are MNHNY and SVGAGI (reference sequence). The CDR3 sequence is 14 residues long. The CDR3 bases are TGTGCCAGCAGCCAACGGGACAGGGTAACTGAAGCTTTCTTT. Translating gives CASSQRDRVTEAFF.

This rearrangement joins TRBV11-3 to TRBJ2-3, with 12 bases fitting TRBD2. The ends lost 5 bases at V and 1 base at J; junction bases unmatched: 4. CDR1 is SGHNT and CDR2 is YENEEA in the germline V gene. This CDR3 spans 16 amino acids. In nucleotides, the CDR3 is TGTGCCAGCAGCGCTCGACTAGCGGGGGGCACAGATACGCAGTATTTT. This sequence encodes CASSARLAGGTDTQYF.

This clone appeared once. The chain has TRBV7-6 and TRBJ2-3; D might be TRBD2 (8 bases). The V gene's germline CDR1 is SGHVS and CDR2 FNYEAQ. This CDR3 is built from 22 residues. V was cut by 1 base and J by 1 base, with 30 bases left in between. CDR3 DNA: TGTGCCAGCAGCTTAGGGGGATGGAGAGGACTAGCACCCAGGGGGGGCACAGATACGCAGTATTTT. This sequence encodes CASSLGGWRGLAPRGGTDTQYF.

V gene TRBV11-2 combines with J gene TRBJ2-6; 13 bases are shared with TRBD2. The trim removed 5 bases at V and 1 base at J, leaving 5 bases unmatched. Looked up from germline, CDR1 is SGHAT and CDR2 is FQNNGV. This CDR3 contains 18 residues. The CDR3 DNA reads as TGTGCCAGCAGCCCTAGACTAGCGGGAGGATCTGGGGCCAACGTCCTGACTTTC. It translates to CASSPRLAGGSGANVLTF.